Listed here are 8 T cell receptor beta chains from one sample, sequenced in a study of shared clonotypes between healthy human individuals. Using immunoSEQ multiplex PCR, the repertoire was profiled, and TCRdb retains in-frame clones only, with some absent. The sample has about 330,000 clones, approximately 79% seen once. The specimen sequenced was memory CD4+ T cells sorted from blood. Subset meaning: CD45RA-negative fraction. These receptors all stem from a man between 25 and 39 years old in good health.

The V call is TRBV5-1, the J call TRBJ2-1; weak D call: TRBD2 (6 bases). Germline V gene data show CDR1 as SGHRS and CDR2 as YFSETQ. Trimming removed 0 bases at V and 3 bases at J, with 13 bases between. This CDR3 contains 16 residues. In nucleotides, the CDR3 is TGCGCCAGCAGCTTGGATTCTCTAGCGAGCTACAATGAGCAGTTCTTC. Its protein product is CASSLDSLASYNEQFF.

The J gene is TRBJ2-7, the V gene TRBV7-8; a possible D gene is TRBD2 (6 bases). This CDR3 is 13 amino acids long. Germline CDR1 and CDR2: SGHVS and FQNEAQ. The germline V and J ends were trimmed by 3 bases and 7 bases, with 13 bases remaining between them. Written as DNA, the CDR3 is TGTGCCAGCAGCTTTCAACTAGCTGGGGAGCAGTACTTC. Protein: CASSFQLAGEQYF. Variable domain in full (rest from reference TRBV7-8 and TRBJ2-7): GAGVSQSPRYKVAKRGQDVALRCDPISGHVSLFWYQQALGQGPEFLTYFQNEAQLDKSGLPSDRFFAERPEGSVSTLKIQRTQQEDSAVYLCASSFQLAGEQYFGPGTRLTVT.

This chain joins TRBV28 and TRBJ1-5; D is unclear. V dropped 6 bases and J dropped 7 bases, with 16 bases sitting between them. CDR3 length: 14 amino acids. Germline V lookup: CDR1 MDHEN, CDR2 SYDVKM. The CDR3 coding sequence is TGTGCCAGCAGACATCTAAGGGCGGAACAGCCCCAGCATTTT. It is translated as CASRHLRAEQPQHF. Full variable domain (outside the CDR3, taken from reference TRBV28 and TRBJ1-5): DVKVTQSSRYLVKRTGEKVFLECVQDMDHENMFWYRQDPGLGLRLIYFSYDVKMKEKGDIPEGYSVSREKKERFSLILESASTNQTSMYLCASRHLRAEQPQHFGDGTRLSIL.

Many counts were recorded for this clone. DNA of the CDR3: TGTGCCAGCAGACCTTTACGGACAGGCCGGAACGAAGCTTTCTTT. It specifies CASRPLRTGRNEAFF. The V gene is TRBV5-6, the J gene TRBJ1-1; 7 positions match TRBD1. V dropped 5 bases and J dropped 8; count of bases not matched to a gene: 15. Germline CDR1 and CDR2: SGHDT and YYEEEE. This CDR3 has 15 residues.

This clone was picked up one time. The chain links TRBV28 to TRBJ2-3; perhaps TRBD2 as D (5 bases). The CDR3 has 12 residues. Between the trimmed V and J ends, which lost 1 base and 9 bases, there was a span of 8 bases. Germline lookup yields CDR1 MDHEN and CDR2 SYDVKM. CDR3 protein: CASSLYRGTQYF. The CDR3, as DNA: TGTGCCAGCAGTTTATACCGGGGAACGCAGTATTTT.

Comments on this clone: Other nucleotide sequences in the sample specify the same CDR3. CDR3 protein: CASSLAGAGTYEQYF. The CDR3 DNA sequence: TGTGCCAGCAGCTTAGCGGGAGCGGGTACCTACGAGCAGTACTTC. The rearrangement links TRBV7-8 to TRBJ2-7; D perhaps matches TRBD2 (6 bases). Germline CDR1 is SGHVS and CDR2 is FQNEAQ. The CDR3 extends over 15 amino acids. V was cut by 0 bases and J by 2 bases, with 11 bases left in between.

V gene TRBV5-1 combines with J gene TRBJ1-1, with D possibly being TRBD1 (5 bases). This CDR3 spans 14 amino acids. V lost 4 bases and J lost 1, with 11 bases in between. Germline V gene data show CDR1 as SGHRS and CDR2 as YFSETQ. The CDR3 DNA reads as TGCGCCAGCAGCACCGGGACGGCGAACACTGAAGCTTTCTTT. Translation gives CASSTGTANTEAFF.

The chain recombines TRBV29-1 with TRBJ2-1; a possible D gene is TRBD1 (6 bases). Germline-derived CDR1 and CDR2 are SQVTM and ANQGSEA. The CDR3 length is 12 residues. The V gene lost 6 bases and the J gene lost 5 bases, with 11 bases spanning the gap. The CDR3 DNA follows: TGCAGCGTGGGGACATGGGACAATGAGCAGTTCTTC. This gives the protein CSVGTWDNEQFF.